The clone carrying this TCR beta chain came up a few times. The source of the sample is a study of memory CD4+ T cells and cytomegalovirus serostatus. Single viable CD3+CD4+CD8-CD45RO+ cells were sorted as the memory CD4+ T cells. Positive selection with CD4 microbeads enriched total CD4+ T cells. CDR1 is GTSNPN and CDR2 is SVGIG in the germline V gene (reference sequence). J gave up 10 bases and V 2 bases, and 18 bases lay outside the gene matches. CDR3 length equals 18 residues. Clones were sequenced by immunoSEQ multiplex PCR, and TCRdb holds only the in-frame ones, with some missing. This sample has approximately 40,000 clones; 65% to 80% occur once, and the top ten carry about 0.6%.

This chain uses TRBV30 with TRBJ2-1, with 12 bases identical to TRBD1. Sample: memory CD4+ T cells from blood. The sequence came from an adult in good health and CMV-seronegative. CDR3 nucleotide sequence: TGTGCCTGGAGTCTTATGGGAACGGGACAGGGGGCGTTACGGGAGCAGTTCTTC. Its translation: CAWSLMGTGQGALREQFF.